The rows below give T cell receptor beta chains drawn from one sample of a study of blood T cell repertoires in COVID-19. The assay was immunoSEQ multiplex PCR, and TCRdb's table has in-frame clones only and misses some. The sample has 200,000 or so clones; 85% to 90% are singletons. Sequencing was carried out using peripheral blood. The source of these receptors is an older woman with acute or convalescent COVID-19. CDR3s include the opening cysteine and the closing phenylalanine or tryptophan. D genes are given only for firm matches. Expanded clones get a size class; other rows say once, few or many, or leave the size out.

abundance	d_gene	v_gene	j_gene	CDR3aa	CDR3nt
-	TRBD2	TRBV11-3	TRBJ2-7	CASRFSGIYEQYF	TGTGCCAGCAGATTTAGCGGGATCTACGAGCAGTACTTC
-	-	TRBV7-2	TRBJ1-4	CASSLPGGEKLFF	TGTGCCAGCAGCTTACCGGGGGGGGAAAAACTGTTTTTT
-	-	TRBV5-4	TRBJ2-3	CASSLIGGDTQYF	TGTGCCAGCAGCTTGATCGGGGGAGATACGCAGTATTTT
-	-	TRBV5-1	TRBJ2-3	CASSLISDTQYF	TGCGCCAGCAGCTTGATATCAGATACGCAGTATTTT
-	-	TRBV5-4	TRBJ2-7	CASSLDQGPYEQYF	TGTGCCAGCAGCTTGGATCAGGGCCCCTACGAGCAGTACTTC
-	TRBD1	TRBV3-1/TRBV3-2	TRBJ1-1	CASSLQGAGEAFF	TGTGCCAGCAGCCTGCAGGGGGCGGGTGAAGCTTTCTTT
-	-	TRBV5-6	TRBJ2-6	CASRSPSAAGANVLTF	TGTGCCAGCAGAAGCCCCTCGGCGGCTGGGGCCAACGTCCTGACTTTC
-	-	TRBV3-1/TRBV3-2	TRBJ1-1	CASSQGSMGATAAFF	TGTGCCAGCAGCCAAGGGAGTATGGGGGCGACGGCGGCTTTCTTT
-	-	TRBV18	TRBJ2-2	CASSPGRYTGELFF	TGTGCCAGCTCACCTGGTAGATACACCGGGGAGCTGTTTTTT
-	-	TRBV6-5	TRBJ1-2	CASSYQTNYGYTF	TGTGCCAGCAGTTATCAAACTAACTATGGCTACACCTTC
-	-	TRBV3-1/TRBV3-2	TRBJ2-2	CASSQVGANTGELFF	TGTGCCAGCAGCCAAGTAGGGGCGAACACCGGGGAGCTGTTTTTT
few	-	TRBV24-1	TRBJ2-5	CATSDFMDGGRETQYF	TGTGCCACCAGTGATTTTATGGACGGAGGTCGGGAGACCCAGTACTTC
-	TRBD1	TRBV11-3	TRBJ2-7	CASSRDRGNEQYF	TGTGCCAGCAGCCGCGACAGGGGGAACGAGCAGTACTTC
-	TRBD1	TRBV18	TRBJ1-6	CASSPPQTGPKNSPLHF	TGTGCCAGCTCACCACCGCAGACAGGGCCAAAGAATTCACCCCTCCACTTT
-	TRBD2	TRBV6-5	TRBJ2-5	CASRAAGGLETQYF	TGTGCCAGCAGAGCGGCGGGGGGCCTGGAGACCCAGTACTTC
-	-	TRBV11-2	TRBJ2-7	CASSRTGGVYEQYF	TGTGCCAGCAGCCGTACAGGCGGAGTATACGAGCAGTACTTC
-	-	TRBV6-2/TRBV6-3	TRBJ1-5	CASSPGHGHNQPQHF	TGTGCCAGCAGTCCGGGACACGGGCATAATCAGCCCCAGCATTTT
-	-	TRBV6-6	TRBJ1-4	CASSPGVFNEKLFF	TGTGCCAGCAGTCCAGGGGTATTTAATGAAAAACTGTTTTTT
once	TRBD1	TRBV12-3/TRBV12-4	TRBJ1-2	CASSSGQERGYTF	TGTGCCAGCAGCAGCGGACAGGAAAGGGGCTACACCTTC
-	TRBD1	TRBV6-5	TRBJ1-1	CASSLGGRGGEAFF	TGTGCCAGCAGTCTAGGGGGCCGGGGAGGTGAAGCTTTCTTT
-	-	TRBV29-1	TRBJ2-5	CSVEGGVDTKETQYF	TGCAGCGTTGAAGGCGGGGTGGACACAAAAGAGACCCAGTACTTC
-	TRBD2	TRBV7-9	TRBJ2-7	CASSNSGALGEQYF	TGTGCCAGCAGCAATAGCGGGGCCCTGGGAGAGCAGTACTTC
-	-	TRBV2	TRBJ1-1	CASTVLQNTEAFF	TGTGCCAGCACGGTACTCCAGAACACTGAAGCTTTCTTT
-	TRBD1	TRBV28	TRBJ1-2	CASSPNRGAAGGYTF	TGTGCCAGCAGTCCGAACAGGGGGGCAGCCGGTGGCTACACCTTC
-	-	TRBV25-1	TRBJ1-1	CASSATGSNTEAFF	TGTGCCAGCAGTGCGACAGGCTCGAACACTGAAGCTTTCTTT
-	TRBD1	TRBV25-1	TRBJ2-3	CASTGTGLSTDTQYF	TGTGCCAGCACCGGGACAGGGCTAAGCACAGATACGCAGTATTTT
-	-	TRBV4-1	TRBJ1-2	CASSQEEFNYGYTF	TGCGCCAGCAGCCAAGAGGAGTTTAACTATGGCTACACCTTC
-	-	TRBV7-9	TRBJ1-2	CASSLAEGKGYGYTF	TGTGCCAGCAGCTTAGCGGAGGGGAAGGGTTATGGCTACACCTTC
-	TRBD1	TRBV19	TRBJ2-7	CASSPITGVAVYF	TGTGCCAGTAGTCCAATTACAGGGGTAGCTGTATACTTC
-	-	TRBV19	TRBJ2-5	CASSISAGGIGETQYF	TGTGCCAGTAGTATTTCGGCGGGTGGGATAGGTGAGACCCAGTACTTC
-	-	TRBV11-2	TRBJ1-1	CASSFQNTEAFF	TGTGCCAGCAGCTTCCAGAACACTGAAGCTTTCTTT
-	-	TRBV3-1/TRBV3-2	TRBJ1-3	CASARPGSVGNTIYF	TGTGCCAGCGCCCGCCCAGGGTCAGTTGGAAACACCATATATTTT
-	-	TRBV6-6	TRBJ2-3	CASSTSTGSTDTQYF	-
-	-	TRBV5-5	TRBJ1-6	CASSQVGPLQGPESPLHF	TGTGCCAGCAGCCAAGTTGGTCCCCTACAGGGCCCTGAGTCACCCCTCCACTTT
-	-	TRBV4-3	TRBJ2-1	CASSQSASSYNEQFF	TGCGCCAGCAGCCAATCAGCGAGCTCCTACAATGAGCAGTTCTTC
-	-	TRBV5-1	TRBJ2-7	CASSSRGSSYEQYF	TGCGCCAGCAGCTCCCGGGGGTCGAGCTACGAGCAGTACTTC
-	-	TRBV18	TRBJ1-2	CASSPPEKTGYGYTF	TGTGCCAGCTCACCACCTGAAAAAACAGGTTATGGCTACACCTTC
-	-	TRBV18	TRBJ1-2	CASSPGGINYGYTF	TGTGCCAGCTCACCCGGGGGGATTAACTATGGCTACACCTTC
-	-	TRBV7-3	TRBJ2-5	CASSLMREETQYF	TGTGCCAGCAGCTTAATGCGTGAGGAGACCCAGTACTTC
-	TRBD2	TRBV7-2	TRBJ2-1	CASSPPGLVYEQFF	TGTGCCAGCAGCCCCCCGGGACTAGTTTATGAGCAGTTCTTC
-	TRBD1	TRBV19	TRBJ2-2	CASTATGPNTGELFF	TGTGCCAGTACTGCGACAGGGCCGAACACCGGGGAGCTGTTTTTT
few	-	TRBV6-5	TRBJ1-4	CASRTTTNEKLFF	TGTGCCAGCCGGACAACAACTAATGAAAAACTGTTTTTT
-	-	TRBV2	TRBJ1-2	CASSELLKTLGGYTF	TGTGCCAGCAGTGAACTACTTAAGACGCTCGGGGGCTACACCTTC
-	-	TRBV11-2	TRBJ1-2	CASSLIGAQDGYTF	TGTGCCAGCAGCTTAATAGGGGCGCAGGATGGCTACACCTTC
-	-	TRBV29-1	TRBJ1-3	CSVVQVVNGNTIYF	TGCAGCGTTGTTCAGGTGGTGAATGGAAACACCATATATTTT
few	-	TRBV13	TRBJ1-2	CASSLGRGVSYGYTF	TGTGCCAGCAGCTTAGGCCGGGGAGTGTCCTATGGCTACACCTTC
-	TRBD1	TRBV5-3	TRBJ1-1	CARSSRGQENTEAFF	TGTGCCAGAAGCTCTAGGGGGCAAGAGAACACTGAAGCTTTCTTT
-	-	TRBV4-2	TRBJ1-2	CASSQDLQRRGGYTF	TGTGCCAGCAGCCAAGATTTGCAGAGGCGGGGTGGCTACACCTTC
-	-	TRBV19	TRBJ1-6	CASPTGHLKDSPLHF	TGTGCCAGCCCGACGGGACACCTCAAGGATTCACCCCTCCACTTT
-	TRBD2	TRBV28	TRBJ2-7	CASITSGSNYEQYF	TGTGCCAGCATTACCAGCGGGAGTAACTACGAGCAGTACTTC
-	-	TRBV28	TRBJ1-2	CASSFPGQGGGGYTF	TGTGCCAGCAGTTTCCCAGGGCAGGGAGGAGGGGGCTACACCTTC
-	-	TRBV5-1	TRBJ2-4	CASSLDIQVQYF	TGCGCCAGCAGCTTGGACATACAAGTTCAGTACTTC
-	TRBD1	TRBV10-2	TRBJ1-1	CASHSRGEAFF	TGCGCCAGTCATAGCAGGGGGGAAGCTTTCTTT
-	-	TRBV9	TRBJ2-3	CASSVDARTDTQYF	TGTGCCAGCAGCGTAGACGCTAGGACAGATACGCAGTATTTT
-	-	TRBV7-2	TRBJ1-5	CASSLAGVYNQPQHF	TGTGCCAGCAGCTTAGCAGGGGTCTACAATCAGCCCCAGCATTTT